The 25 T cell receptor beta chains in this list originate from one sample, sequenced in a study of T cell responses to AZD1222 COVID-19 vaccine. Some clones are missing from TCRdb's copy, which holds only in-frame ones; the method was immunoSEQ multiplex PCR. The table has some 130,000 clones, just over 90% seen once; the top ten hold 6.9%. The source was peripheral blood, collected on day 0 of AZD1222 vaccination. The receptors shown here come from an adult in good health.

CDR3: CAISESRDNNSPLHF. For the CDR3, the DNA is TGTGCCATCAGTGAGTCCCGGGACAATAATTCACCCCTCCACTTT. The chain carries TRBV10-3 and TRBJ1-6; D is possibly TRBD1 (6 bases). The CDR3 consists of 15 residues. Germline lookup yields CDR1 ENHRY and CDR2 SYGVKD. V lost 0 bases, J lost 5 bases, and 8 bases lay in between.

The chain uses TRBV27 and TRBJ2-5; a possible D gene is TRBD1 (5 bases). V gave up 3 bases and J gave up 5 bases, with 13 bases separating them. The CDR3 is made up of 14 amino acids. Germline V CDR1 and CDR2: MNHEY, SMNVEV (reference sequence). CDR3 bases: TGTGCCAGCAGTTTTGCAGGGTTGGGCGAGACCCAGTACTTC. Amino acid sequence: CASSFAGLGETQYF.

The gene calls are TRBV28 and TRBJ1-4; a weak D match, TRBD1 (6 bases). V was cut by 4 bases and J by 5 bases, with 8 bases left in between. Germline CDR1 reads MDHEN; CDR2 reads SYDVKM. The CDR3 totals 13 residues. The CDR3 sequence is CASSSDRNEKLFF. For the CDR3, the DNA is TGTGCCAGCAGTTCGGACAGAAATGAAAAACTGTTTTTT.

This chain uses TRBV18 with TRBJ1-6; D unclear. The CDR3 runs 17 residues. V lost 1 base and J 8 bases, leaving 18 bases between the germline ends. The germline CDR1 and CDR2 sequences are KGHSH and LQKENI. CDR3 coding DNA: TGTGCCAGCTCACCACGACTGCCAGCCGGTCGTGATTCACCCCTCCACTTT. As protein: CASSPRLPAGRDSPLHF.

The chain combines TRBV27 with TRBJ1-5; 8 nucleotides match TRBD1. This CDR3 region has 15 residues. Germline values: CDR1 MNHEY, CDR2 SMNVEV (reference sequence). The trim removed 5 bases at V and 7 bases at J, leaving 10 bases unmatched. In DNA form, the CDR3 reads TGTGCCAGCAGTCCACGACAGGGGATGGGACAGCCCCAGCATTTT. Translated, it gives CASSPRQGMGQPQHF.

CDR3 in DNA: TGTGCCAGCAGTTTTGGGAGTAGGGTAGGGGAAAAACTGTTTTTT. Encoded protein: CASSFGSRVGEKLFF. The J gene is TRBJ1-4, the V gene TRBV6-5; D gene uncertain. There are 15 residues in the CDR3. The germline V and J ends were trimmed by 4 bases and 8 bases, with 17 bases remaining between them. The V gene's germline CDR1 is MNHEY and CDR2 SVGAGI.

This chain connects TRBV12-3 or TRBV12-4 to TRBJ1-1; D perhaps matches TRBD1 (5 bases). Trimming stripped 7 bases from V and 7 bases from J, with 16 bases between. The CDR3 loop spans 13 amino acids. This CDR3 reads CASIAQGYGEAFF. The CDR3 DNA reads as TGTGCCAGCATAGCCCAGGGCTACGGTGAAGCTTTCTTT.

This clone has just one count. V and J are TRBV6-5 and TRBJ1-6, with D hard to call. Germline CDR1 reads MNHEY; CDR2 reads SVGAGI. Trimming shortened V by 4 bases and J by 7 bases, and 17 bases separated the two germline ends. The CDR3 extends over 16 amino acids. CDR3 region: CASSSLSALRNSPLHF. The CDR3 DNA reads TGTGCCAGCAGTTCACTTTCAGCCCTGAGGAATTCACCCCTCCACTTT.

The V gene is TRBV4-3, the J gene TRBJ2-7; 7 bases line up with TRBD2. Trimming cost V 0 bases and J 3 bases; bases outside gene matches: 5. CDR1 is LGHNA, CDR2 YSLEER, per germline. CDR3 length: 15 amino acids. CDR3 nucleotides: TGCGCCAGCAGCCAAGATCGCGCTAGCGGCTACGAGCAGTACTTC. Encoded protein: CASSQDRASGYEQYF.

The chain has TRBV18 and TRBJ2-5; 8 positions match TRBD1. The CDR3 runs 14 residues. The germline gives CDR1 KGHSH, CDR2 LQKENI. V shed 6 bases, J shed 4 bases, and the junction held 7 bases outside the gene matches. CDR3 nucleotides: TGTGCCAGCTCCCCCGGACAGGGTCGAGAGACCCAGTACTTC. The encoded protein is CASSPGQGRETQYF.

The CDR3 nucleotides read TGTGCCAGCTCACCCGGGACAGGGGTGCCCCTCCACTTT. It translates to CASSPGTGVPLHF. V and J are TRBV18 and TRBJ1-6; the match to TRBD1 covers 10 bases. Losses at the gene ends were 3 bases for V and 13 bases for J; bases not matched to a gene: 3. CDR1 KGHSH and CDR2 LQKENI come from the germline V gene. CDR3 length: 13 residues.

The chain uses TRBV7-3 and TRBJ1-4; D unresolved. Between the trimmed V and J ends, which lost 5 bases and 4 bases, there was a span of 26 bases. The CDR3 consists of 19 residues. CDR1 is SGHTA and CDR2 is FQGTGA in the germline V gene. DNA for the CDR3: TGTGCCAGCAGCCCATTATGGGTCGGCTTGGCAGTCAATAATGAAAAACTGTTTTTT. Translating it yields CASSPLWVGLAVNNEKLFF.

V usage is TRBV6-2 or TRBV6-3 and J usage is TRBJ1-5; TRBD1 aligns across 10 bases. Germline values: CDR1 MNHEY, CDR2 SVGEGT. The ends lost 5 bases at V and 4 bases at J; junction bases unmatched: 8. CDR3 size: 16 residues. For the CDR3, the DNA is TGTGCCAGCAGTAGCGGGACAGGGGTTAAGAATCAGCCCCAGCATTTT. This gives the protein CASSSGTGVKNQPQHF.

The CDR3 DNA is TGTGCCAGCAGTGGGCCACAGGGATTCAATGAAAAACTGTTTTTT. Protein product: CASSGPQGFNEKLFF. V usage is TRBV25-1 and J usage is TRBJ1-4; TRBD1 is a possible D gene (6 bases). The germline V gene encodes CDR1 MGHDK and CDR2 SYGVNS. The CDR3 is 15 amino acids. V gave up 4 bases and J gave up 5 bases, with 14 bases separating them.

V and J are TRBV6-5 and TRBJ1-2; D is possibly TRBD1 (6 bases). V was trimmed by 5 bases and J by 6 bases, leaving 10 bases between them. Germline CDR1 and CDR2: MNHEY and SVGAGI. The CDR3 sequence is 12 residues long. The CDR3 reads CASSHNRDGYTF. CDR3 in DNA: TGTGCCAGCAGTCACAACAGGGATGGCTACACCTTC.

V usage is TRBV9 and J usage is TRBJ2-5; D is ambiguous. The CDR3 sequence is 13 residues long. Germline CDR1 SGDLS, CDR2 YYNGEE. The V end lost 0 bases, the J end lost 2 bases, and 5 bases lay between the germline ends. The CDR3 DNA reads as TGTGCCAGCAGCGTAGCTATACAAGAGACCCAGTACTTC. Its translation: CASSVAIQETQYF.

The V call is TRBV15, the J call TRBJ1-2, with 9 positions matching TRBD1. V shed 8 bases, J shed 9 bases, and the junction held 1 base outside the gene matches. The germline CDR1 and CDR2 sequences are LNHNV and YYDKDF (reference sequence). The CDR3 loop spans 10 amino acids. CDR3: CATGQGSYTF. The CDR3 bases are TGTGCCACCGGACAGGGGAGCTACACCTTC.

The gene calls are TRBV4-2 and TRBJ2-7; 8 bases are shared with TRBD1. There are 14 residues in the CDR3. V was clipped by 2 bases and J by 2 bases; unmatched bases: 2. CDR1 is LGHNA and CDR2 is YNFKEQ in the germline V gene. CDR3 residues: CASSQTGGTYEQYF. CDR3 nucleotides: TGTGCCAGCAGCCAAACAGGGGGAACCTACGAGCAGTACTTC.

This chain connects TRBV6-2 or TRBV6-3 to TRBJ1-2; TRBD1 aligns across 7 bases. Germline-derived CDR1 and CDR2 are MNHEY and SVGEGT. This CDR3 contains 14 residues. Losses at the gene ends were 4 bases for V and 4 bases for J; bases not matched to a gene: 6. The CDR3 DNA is TGTGCCAGCAGTTTAGGACAGGCGTCCTATGGCTACACCTTC. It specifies CASSLGQASYGYTF.

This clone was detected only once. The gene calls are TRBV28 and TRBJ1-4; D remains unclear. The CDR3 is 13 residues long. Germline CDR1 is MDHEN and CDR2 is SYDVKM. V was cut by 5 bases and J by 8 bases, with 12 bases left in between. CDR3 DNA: TGTGCCAGCAGTCCCCCCCTCGAAGAAAAACTGTTTTTT. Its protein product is CASSPPLEEKLFF.

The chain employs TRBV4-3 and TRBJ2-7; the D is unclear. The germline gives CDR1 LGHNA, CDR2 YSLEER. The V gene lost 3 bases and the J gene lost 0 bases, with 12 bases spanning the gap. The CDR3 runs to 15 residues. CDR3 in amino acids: CASSQGSPSSYEQYF. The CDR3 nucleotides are TGCGCCAGCAGCCAGGGGTCCCCGAGCTCCTACGAGCAGTACTTC.

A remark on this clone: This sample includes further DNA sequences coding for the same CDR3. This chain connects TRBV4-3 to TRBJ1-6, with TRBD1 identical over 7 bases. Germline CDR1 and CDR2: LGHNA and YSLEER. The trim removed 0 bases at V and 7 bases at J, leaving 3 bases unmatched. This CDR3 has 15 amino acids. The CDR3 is CASSQETGRNSPLHF. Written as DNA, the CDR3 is TGCGCCAGCAGCCAAGAGACAGGGAGGAATTCACCCCTCCACTTT.

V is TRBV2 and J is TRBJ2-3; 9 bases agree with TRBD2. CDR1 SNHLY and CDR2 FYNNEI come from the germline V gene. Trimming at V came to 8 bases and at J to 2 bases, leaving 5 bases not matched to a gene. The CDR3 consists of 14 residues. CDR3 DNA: TGTGCCAGCCTAGCGGGGACCGACACAGATACGCAGTATTTT. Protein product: CASLAGTDTDTQYF.

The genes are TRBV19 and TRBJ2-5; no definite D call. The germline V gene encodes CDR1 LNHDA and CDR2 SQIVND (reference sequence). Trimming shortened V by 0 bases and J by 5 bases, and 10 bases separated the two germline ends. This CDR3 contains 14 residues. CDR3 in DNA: TGTGCCAGTAGTATAGATCTACTGATGGAGACCCAGTACTTC. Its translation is CASSIDLLMETQYF.

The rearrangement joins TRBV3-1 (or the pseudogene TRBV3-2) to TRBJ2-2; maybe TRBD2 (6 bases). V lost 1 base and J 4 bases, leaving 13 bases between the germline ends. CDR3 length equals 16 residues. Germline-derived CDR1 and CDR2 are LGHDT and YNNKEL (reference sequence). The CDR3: CASSQVNPGVTGELFF. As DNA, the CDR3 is TGTGCCAGCAGCCAAGTGAATCCGGGGGTCACCGGGGAGCTGTTTTTT.